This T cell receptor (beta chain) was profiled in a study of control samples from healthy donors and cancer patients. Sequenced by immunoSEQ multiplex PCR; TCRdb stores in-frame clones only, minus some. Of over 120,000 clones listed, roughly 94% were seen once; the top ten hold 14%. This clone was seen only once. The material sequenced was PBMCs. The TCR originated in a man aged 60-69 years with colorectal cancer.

CDR3 sequence reads: CATSSRRGVHNNEQFF. For the CDR3, the DNA is TGTGCCACCAGCTCCAGGCGGGGGGTCCATAACAATGAGCAGTTCTTC. The rearrangement joins TRBV15 to TRBJ2-1, with 8 bases identical to TRBD2. V was clipped by 5 bases and J by 5 bases; unmatched bases: 11. From germline, CDR1 is LNHNV and CDR2 YYDKDF (reference sequence). The CDR3 sequence is 16 residues long.